This T cell receptor beta chain is drawn from a study of PD-1 blockade in classical Hodgkin lymphoma. At the level of the study: The study gave patients nivolumab 3 mg/kg intravenously every 2 weeks. General observations from the study: Unlike CD8+ TCR diversity, which did not rise significantly by C4D1, CD4+ TCR diversity did. Baseline TCR diversity was reportedly lower in newly diagnosed patients than healthy donors.

This clone showed up just a few times. Its matching antigen is unknown. All patients relapsed after autologous stem cell transplantation, and brentuximab vedotin exposure varied. Trimming took off 4 bases at V and 0 bases at J, with 12 bases between the two ends. CDR3 length equals 15 residues. Germline loops: CDR1 SGHTS, CDR2 YDEGEE. Assay used: immunoSEQ multiplex PCR; TCRdb lists only in-frame clones, some missing. Of under 40,000 clones listed, 75% to 85% were seen once; the top ten hold around a third. Specimen: peripheral blood mononuclear cells (PBMCs), collected at baseline. This sequence was found in a human donor with classical Hodgkin lymphoma. This sequence joins TRBV5-8 and TRBJ2-3, with D perhaps assigned TRBD1 or TRBD2 (5 bases each). The CDR3 reads CASSLGTASTDTQYF. Written as DNA, the CDR3 is TGTGCCAGCAGCCTTGGGACGGCTAGCACAGATACGCAGTATTTT.